The 24 T cell receptor beta chains below all came from one sample that was sequenced in a study of patients and donors after allogeneic stem cell transplantation. Each CDR3 protein is one row after TCRdb ran MiXCR on the RT-PCR reads. The sample holds 900,000 to 1,000,000 distinct CDR3 sequences, under 20% seen once. The sequencing input was blood, either unsorted or a sorted T cell fraction (not recorded which). The source of these receptors is a human donor who was either an allogeneic HSCT recipient or a stem cell or donor lymphocyte infusion donor (not recorded which). It is not recorded whose cells these are; they may come from a transplant donor.

This clonotype was seen more than once but under ten times. The rearrangement uses TRBV7-9 and TRBJ2-2; 14 nucleotides align to TRBD2. Per germline, CDR1 SEHNR and CDR2 FQNEAQ (reference sequence). This CDR3 spans 17 amino acids. J gave up 5 bases and V 5 bases, and 7 bases lay outside the gene matches. CDR3 sequence: CASSPGLAGVGTGELFF. In DNA form, the CDR3 reads TGTGCCAGCAGCCCGGGACTAGCGGGAGTTGGGACCGGGGAGCTGTTTTTT.

This clonotype turned up a few times. The chain links TRBV3-1 to TRBJ2-3, with D perhaps matching TRBD2 (5 bases). Germline assignment: CDR1 LGHDT and CDR2 YNNKEL (reference sequence). The CDR3 is 16 residues long. The germline V and J ends were trimmed by 2 bases and 0 bases, with 12 bases remaining between them. CDR3 sequence (DNA): TGTGCCAGCAGCCAAAAGAGGGCAGGCAGCACAGATACGCAGTATTTT. Translating it yields CASSQKRAGSTDTQYF.

This clonotype was counted only a few times. The V and J genes are TRBV20-1 and TRBJ2-1; 7 bases are a match to TRBD2. V trimming: 3 bases; J trimming: 7 bases; junction bases outside the gene matches: 12. Germline V gene data show CDR1 as DFQATT and CDR2 as SNEGSKA (reference sequence). There are 15 residues in the CDR3. CDR3 bases: TGCAGTGCTAGCCCCCATGGCGGGGGAAGAAATGAGCAGTTCTTC. Amino acids: CSASPHGGGRNEQFF.

This clonotype appeared a few times. The rearrangement joins TRBV5-1 to TRBJ2-3; D gene unclear. This CDR3 region has 14 residues. Germline CDR1 is SGHRS and CDR2 is YFSETQ. Trimming took off 1 base at V and 5 bases at J, with 11 bases between the two ends. CDR3 DNA sequence: TGCGCCAGCAGCTTGATAGGATTTTTAGATACGCAGTATTTT. It yields the protein CASSLIGFLDTQYF.

This clonotype showed up just a few times. V usage is TRBV12-3 or TRBV12-4 and J usage is TRBJ2-2; 9 bases fit TRBD1. This CDR3 comprises 15 residues. The V and J ends lost 7 bases and 7 bases, in that order; junction bases with no gene match: 10. The chain's CDR3 is CASNPQGARVGELFF. The CDR3 region has the DNA TGTGCCAGCAACCCACAGGGGGCGCGGGTCGGGGAGCTGTTTTTT.

This clonotype was counted only a few times. The genes are TRBV12-3 or TRBV12-4 and TRBJ1-2; 8 nucleotides line up with TRBD1. The CDR3 length is 13 residues. J lost 8 bases, V lost 6 bases, and 8 bases had no gene match. The CDR3, as DNA: TGTGCCAGCAGGGACCAGGGGGCGTCAGGCTACACCTTC. Its protein product is CASRDQGASGYTF.

This clonotype was detected a few times. The chain couples TRBV20-1 to TRBJ2-1; D is perhaps TRBD2 (6 bases). V was shortened by 0 bases and J by 1 base, with 19 bases between the two germline ends. Germline V gene sequence: CDR1 DFQATT, CDR2 SNEGSKA (reference sequence). This CDR3 has 18 amino acids. The CDR3 DNA reads TGCAGTGCTAGAGATGGTTCCCCGGCTAGCGATTCCTACAATGAGCAGTTCTTC. This codes for CSARDGSPASDSYNEQFF.

For the CDR3, the DNA is TGCAGTGCTAGAGATAGGACCTCCCGAGGGGGCTACACCTTC. Its protein is CSARDRTSRGGYTF. The chain couples TRBV20-1 to TRBJ1-2; D remains unclear. The CDR3 has 14 residues. CDR1 is DFQATT, CDR2 SNEGSKA, per germline (reference sequence). Deletions cut 0 bases from V and 8 bases from J, with 16 bases between.

In its sample, this clonotype was seen a few times. The J gene is TRBJ1-5, the V gene TRBV7-2; unclear D gene. Trimming stripped 5 bases from V and 6 bases from J, with 11 bases between. Germline V lookup: CDR1 SGHTA, CDR2 FQGNSA. The length of the CDR3 is 13 residues. CDR3: CASSLRTVQPQHF. The CDR3 DNA sequence: TGTGCCAGCAGCCTTAGGACGGTTCAGCCCCAGCATTTT.

The CDR3: CSARWGWREDTDTQYF. CDR3 coding DNA: TGCAGTGCTAGATGGGGATGGCGGGAGGACACAGATACGCAGTATTTT. The chain has TRBV20-1 and TRBJ2-3; 8 bases match TRBD2. There are 16 residues in the CDR3. Germline CDR1 and CDR2: DFQATT and SNEGSKA (reference sequence). The V segment lost 2 bases and the J segment 2 bases; nucleotides outside the gene matches: 9.

This clonotype was found a few times. V usage is TRBV5-1 and J usage is TRBJ2-2, with 8 positions matching TRBD1. The CDR3 is 14 amino acids. The V gene's germline CDR1 is SGHRS and CDR2 YFSETQ. V gave up 6 bases and J gave up 7 bases; unmatched junction bases: 8. Here the CDR3 reads CASTSDRASGELFF. In nucleotides, the CDR3 is TGCGCCAGCACCTCGGACAGGGCTAGCGGGGAGCTGTTTTTT. Using reference TRBV5-1 and TRBJ2-2 for the parts outside the CDR3, the full variable domain is KAGVTQTPRYLIKTRGQQVTLSCSPISGHRSVSWYQQTPGQGLQFLFEYFSETQRNKGNFPGRFSGRQFSNSRSEMNVSTLELGDSALYLCASTSDRASGELFFGEGSRLTVL.

This clonotype came up a few times. The chain is built from TRBV5-1 and TRBJ2-3; no definite D call. The CDR3 has 12 amino acids. The V gene's germline CDR1 is SGHRS and CDR2 YFSETQ. Trimming shortened V by 4 bases and J by 4 bases, and 7 bases separated the two germline ends. The CDR3 sequence: CASSPAPDTQYF. The CDR3 coding sequence is TGCGCCAGCAGCCCCGCCCCAGATACGCAGTATTTT.

The chain employs TRBV12-3 or TRBV12-4 and TRBJ2-1, with 12 bases identical to TRBD1. Trimming cost V 0 bases and J 6 bases; bases outside gene matches: 3. The length of the CDR3 is 16 residues. Here the CDR3 reads CASSLAGQGARNEQFF. CDR3 bases: TGTGCCAGCAGTTTAGCGGGACAGGGGGCGCGCAATGAGCAGTTCTTC.

There are a few counts of this clonotype. The rearrangement uses TRBV29-1 and TRBJ2-1; 9 bases are a match to TRBD2. The CDR3 has 15 amino acids. Germline V CDR1 and CDR2: SQVTM, ANQGSEA. The trim removed 5 bases at V and 6 bases at J, leaving 11 bases unmatched. The CDR3 region has the DNA TGCAGCGTTCAAGGAAGGCGGGAGGGGGTCAATGAGCAGTTCTTC. Protein product: CSVQGRREGVNEQFF.

The chain is built from TRBV20-1 and TRBJ2-3; 16 bases match TRBD2. The CDR3 loop spans 15 amino acids. CDR1 and CDR2 from the germline V gene are DFQATT and SNEGSKA (reference sequence). The trim removed 6 bases at V and 5 bases at J, leaving 5 bases unmatched. CDR3 nucleotide sequence: TGCAGTGCCGGGACTAGCGGGGGGGCCTTAGATACGCAGTATTTT. Its translation is CSAGTSGGALDTQYF.

In its sample, this clonotype was seen a few times. The V call is TRBV6-1, the J call TRBJ1-1; D gene ambiguous. V shed 6 bases and J shed 2 bases, with 10 bases lying between them. The germline CDR1 and CDR2 sequences are MNHNS and SASEGT. This CDR3 contains 13 residues. The chain's CDR3 is CASREQLNTEAFF. The CDR3 bases are TGTGCCAGCAGGGAACAGCTTAACACTGAAGCTTTCTTT.

This clonotype was seen only a few times. V gene TRBV10-3 combines with J gene TRBJ2-2, with unresolved D. The CDR3 runs 13 residues. V was cut by 4 bases and J by 1 base, with 4 bases left in between. The germline V gene encodes CDR1 ENHRY and CDR2 SYGVKD. This CDR3 is CAISGKNTGELFF. Here the CDR3 DNA reads TGTGCCATCAGTGGGAAGAACACCGGGGAGCTGTTTTTT.

This clonotype was seen once. The V and J genes are TRBV6-6 and TRBJ1-4; 8 bases are shared with TRBD1. There are 13 residues in the CDR3. V lost 10 bases, J lost 5 bases, and 6 bases stayed unmatched. In germline, CDR1 is MNHNY, CDR2 SVGAGI (reference sequence). The CDR3 sequence is CAISGQENEKLFF. The CDR3 DNA reads TGTGCCATCTCGGGACAGGAAAATGAAAAACTGTTTTTT.

V is TRBV10-3 and J is TRBJ2-7; weak D call: TRBD2 (5 bases). The CDR3 has 16 residues. The V gene lost 3 bases and the J gene lost 3 bases, with 18 bases spanning the gap. Germline CDR1 reads ENHRY; CDR2 reads SYGVKD. The CDR3 DNA follows: TGTGCCATCAGTGATCTGAGGAACGGAGGCCTCTACGAGCAGTACTTC. Protein product: CAISDLRNGGLYEQYF.

In this sample, this clonotype turned up a few times. The J gene is TRBJ2-3, the V gene TRBV5-1, with TRBD1 matching over 10 bases. The junction had 11 bases not matched to a gene; V was cut back by 4 bases and J by 3 bases. Germline CDR1 reads SGHRS; CDR2 reads YFSETQ. The CDR3 covers 17 residues. The CDR3 region is CASSLRNRDRGTDTQYF. The CDR3 coding sequence is TGCGCCAGCAGCCTGCGGAACCGGGACAGGGGAACAGATACGCAGTATTTT.

At least ten counts were recorded for this clonotype. The chain links TRBV7-9 to TRBJ1-1; D call uncertain. Germline assignment: CDR1 SEHNR and CDR2 FQNEAQ (reference sequence). The CDR3 covers 16 residues. The V end was cut by 4 bases, the J end by 0 bases, with 15 bases between. Here the CDR3 reads CASSSPKGNLNTEAFF. CDR3 nucleotides: TGTGCCAGCAGCTCCCCAAAGGGTAACTTGAACACTGAAGCTTTCTTT.

This clonotype came up a few times. The V gene is TRBV12-3 or TRBV12-4, the J gene TRBJ2-7; TRBD2 might be the D (5 bases). This CDR3 is 13 amino acids long. The ends were cut back, 6 bases at V and 3 bases at J, with 12 bases in the middle. CDR3 coding DNA: TGTGCCAGCAGGACCGGGAAAAACTACGAGCAGTACTTC. It encodes CASRTGKNYEQYF.

This clonotype was picked up a small number of times. This chain uses TRBV20-1 with TRBJ1-1; tentative D call: TRBD1 (5 bases). From germline, CDR1 is DFQATT and CDR2 SNEGSKA (reference sequence). This CDR3 region has 11 residues. Trimming took 4 bases from V and 7 from J, leaving 10 bases between them. CDR3: CSATQGVEAFF. The CDR3 DNA sequence: TGCAGTGCTACCCAGGGAGTTGAAGCTTTCTTT.

This clonotype was observed a few times. CDR3 region: CASSVEPGTISYEQYF. CDR3 sequence (DNA): TGTGCCAGCAGCGTAGAACCAGGGACGATTTCCTACGAGCAGTACTTC. This chain links TRBV9 with TRBJ2-7, with D possibly being TRBD1 or TRBD2 (5 bases each). Trimming pared 0 bases from V and 1 base from J, leaving 14 bases between. The CDR3 covers 16 residues. Germline CDR1 and CDR2: SGDLS and YYNGEE.